This T cell receptor (beta chain) appears in the sequencing data of a study of post-analysis software for immune sequencing data. Study-wide results and limits: Patients carried a few TRBV segments more frequently than controls did, and TRBV5-6, TRBV5-1 and TRBV20-1 were among them. Multiple sclerosis patients showed significantly lower normalized Chao1 diversity than controls did.

Trimming pared 5 bases from V and 4 bases from J, leaving 14 bases between. This CDR3 has 14 residues. Germline V lookup: CDR1 SEHNR, CDR2 FQNEAQ (reference sequence). This clonotype was observed a few times. Antigen specificity is unknown. Each TCR beta cDNA library carried unique molecular identifiers. A single record per CDR3 protein comes from TCRdb applying MiXCR to the PCR reads. The data hold approximately 440,000 distinct CDR3 sequences, with around 40% observed a single time. This TCR derives from a girl between 5 and 17 years old with multiple sclerosis. The sequencing input was blood. This chain connects TRBV7-9 to TRBJ1-2; possibly TRBD1 for D (6 bases). The CDR3 sequence: CASSPGQPTYGYTF. CDR3 DNA sequence: TGTGCCAGCAGCCCCGGACAGCCAACCTATGGCTACACCTTC. The full variable domain, completed using reference TRBV7-9 and TRBJ1-2, is DTGVSQNPRHKITKRGQNVTFRCDPISEHNRLYWYRQTLGQGPEFLTYFQNEAQLEKSRLLSDRFSAERPKGSFSTLEIQRTEQGDSAMYLCASSPGQPTYGYTFGSGTRLTVV.